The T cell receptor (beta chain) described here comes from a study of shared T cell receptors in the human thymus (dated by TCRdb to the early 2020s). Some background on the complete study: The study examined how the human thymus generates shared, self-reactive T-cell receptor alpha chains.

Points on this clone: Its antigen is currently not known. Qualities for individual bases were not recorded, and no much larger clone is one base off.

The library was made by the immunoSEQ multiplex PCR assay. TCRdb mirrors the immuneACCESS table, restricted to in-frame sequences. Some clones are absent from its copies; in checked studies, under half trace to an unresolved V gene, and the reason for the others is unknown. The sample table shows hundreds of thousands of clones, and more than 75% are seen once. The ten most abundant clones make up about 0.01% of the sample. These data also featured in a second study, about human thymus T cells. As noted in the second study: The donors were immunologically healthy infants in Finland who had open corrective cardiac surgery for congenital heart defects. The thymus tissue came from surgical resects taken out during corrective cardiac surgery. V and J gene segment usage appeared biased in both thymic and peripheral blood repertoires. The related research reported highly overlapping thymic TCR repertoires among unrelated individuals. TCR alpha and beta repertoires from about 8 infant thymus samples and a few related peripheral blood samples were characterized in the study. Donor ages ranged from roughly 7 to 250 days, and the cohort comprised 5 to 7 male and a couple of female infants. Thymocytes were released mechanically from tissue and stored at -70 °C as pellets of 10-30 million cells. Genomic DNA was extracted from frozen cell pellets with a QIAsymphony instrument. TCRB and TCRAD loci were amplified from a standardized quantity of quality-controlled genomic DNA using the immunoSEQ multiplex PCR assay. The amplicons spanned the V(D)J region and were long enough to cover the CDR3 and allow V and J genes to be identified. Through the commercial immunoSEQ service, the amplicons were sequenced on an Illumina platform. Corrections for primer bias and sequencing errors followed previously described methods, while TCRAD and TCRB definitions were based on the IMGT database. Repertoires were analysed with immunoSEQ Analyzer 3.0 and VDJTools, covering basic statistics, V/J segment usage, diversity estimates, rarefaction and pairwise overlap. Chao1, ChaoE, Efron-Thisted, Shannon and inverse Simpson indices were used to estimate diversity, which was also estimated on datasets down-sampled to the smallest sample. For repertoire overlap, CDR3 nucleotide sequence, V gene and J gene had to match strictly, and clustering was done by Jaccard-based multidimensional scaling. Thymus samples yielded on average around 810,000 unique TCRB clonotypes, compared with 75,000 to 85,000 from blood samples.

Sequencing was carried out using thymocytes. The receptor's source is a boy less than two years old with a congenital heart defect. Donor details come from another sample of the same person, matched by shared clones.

The nucleotide sequence is TGTGCCAGCAGCCAAGATGAGAAAGCAGGGGGGCCCTACGAGCAGTACTTC. Its translation reads: CASSQDEKAGGPYEQYF. The rearranged chain carries TRBV4-2 and TRBJ2-7, and TRBD1 may be the D gene, going by 7 matching bases. Trimming takes 0 bases from V and 2 bases from J, and the germline ends sit 17 bases apart. Taken from cysteine to phenylalanine, the CDR3 has 17 residues. Of the read, only the CDR3 DNA is kept; its 51 bases are in frame from base 1. The germline V gene supplies CDR1 LGHNA and CDR2 YNFKEQ.